The present entry profiles one T cell receptor beta chain with its context. Peripheral blood CD8+ and CD4+ T cells were profiled by TCR beta sequencing. Those who served as multiple sclerosis controls were treatment-naive patients with stable or active relapsing-remitting disease. FACS was used to enrich TEMRA cells, whereas the CD8+ and CD4+ T cells were obtained by negative isolation. The junction had 3 bases not matched to a gene; V was cut back by 1 base and J by 5 bases. Germline V gives CDR1 GTSNPN, CDR2 SVGIG (reference sequence). The CDR3 consists of 14 residues. The data were taken from a study of CD8 T cells in Susac syndrome. RNA was extracted with the RNeasy kit, and a quantity of roughly 0.45 to 1 ug was reverse transcribed using random hexamers. The CDR3 of TCR beta was amplified by immunoSEQ multiplex PCR across 54 Vbeta and 13 Jbeta. TCRdb analysed the immunoSEQ multiplex PCR reads with MiXCR anew, one entry per CDR3 protein. The repertoire consists of approximately 230,000 distinct CDR3 sequences, with over 85% occurring once and the leading ten covering 0.055% to 0.075%.

The gene calls are TRBV30 and TRBJ2-3; 10 nucleotides match TRBD1. The source of this sequence is a human donor with multiple sclerosis. Source material: CD4+ T cells from PBMCs. CDR3 in amino acids: CAWSATGGRDTQYF. CDR3 DNA: TGTGCCTGGAGTGCGACAGGGGGCAGAGATACGCAGTATTTT.